The 5 T cell receptor beta chains below come from one sample, sequenced in a study of T cell repertoires in cytomegalovirus infection. The antigens these receptors bind are not known. MiXCR, run by TCRdb on the reads, gives a single entry per CDR3 protein. The sample shows some 270,000 distinct CDR3 sequences, roughly a fifth of them seen only once. The material was cultured PBMCs, obtained from culture after CMV antigen stimulation. These receptors came from a human donor in good health (CMV status not recorded). Some clones in this sample may be carry-over from other donors' samples.

This clonotype was seen many times. This chain's CDR3 is CASSPDGGTSMYF. DNA for the CDR3: TGTGCCAGCAGCCCCGACGGGGGTACGAGCATGTACTTC. V gene TRBV7-3 combines with J gene TRBJ2-7; possibly TRBD2 for D (6 bases). Trimming took 5 bases from V and 12 from J, leaving 20 bases between them. CDR1 and CDR2 from the germline V gene are SGHTA and FQGTGA. This CDR3 is 13 amino acids long.

In this sample, this clonotype turned up a few times. This chain uses TRBV6-6 with TRBJ1-3; maybe TRBD1 (5 bases). Germline-derived CDR1 and CDR2 are MNHNY and SVGAGI (reference sequence). This CDR3 is built from 14 residues. The germline V and J ends were trimmed by 7 bases and 2 bases, with 12 bases remaining between them. The CDR3 loop reads CASTGQGTGNTIYF. CDR3 DNA sequence: TGTGCCAGCACGGGGCAGGGAACTGGAAACACCATATATTTT.

This clonotype was seen only a few times. This chain links TRBV6-5 with TRBJ1-2, with 7 nucleotides matching TRBD1. CDR1 and CDR2 from the germline V gene are MNHEY and SVGAGI. Trimming at V came to 6 bases and at J to 2 bases, leaving 9 bases not matched to a gene. This CDR3 spans 15 amino acids. The DNA of the CDR3 is TGTGCCAGCAGCCTGGGGCAGGGGGTCAACTATGGCTACACCTTC. It is translated as CASSLGQGVNYGYTF.

This clonotype was observed a single time. The chain links TRBV27 to TRBJ1-1, with D possibly TRBD1 on 5 matching bases. The CDR3 consists of 17 residues. From germline, CDR1 is MNHEY and CDR2 SMNVEV (reference sequence). The V gene lost 5 bases and the J gene lost 2 bases, with 21 bases spanning the gap. As DNA, the CDR3 is TGTGCCAGCAGTACCTACGTTACGGGACGGGGAAACACTGAAGCTTTCTTT. This codes for CASSTYVTGRGNTEAFF.

There are a few counts of this clonotype. The chain employs TRBV4-3 and TRBJ2-2, with D tentatively TRBD1 (6 bases). There are 13 residues in the CDR3. Looked up from germline, CDR1 is LGHNA and CDR2 is YSLEER. Trimming removed 4 bases at V and 8 bases at J, with 11 bases between. The DNA of the CDR3 is TGCGCCAGCAGCCGGGGAACAGGGGGGGAGCTGTTTTTT. Amino acid sequence: CASSRGTGGELFF.